The 8 T cell receptor beta chains below were found in one sample sequenced in a study of T cells in Graves' hyperthyroidism and ophthalmopathy. Amplified TCR beta CDR3 regions came from RNA transcripts. RT-PCR in the first round (using the HTBI primer set) targeted the TCR CDR3. TCRdb ran MiXCR on the multiplex PCR reads and lists one entry per CDR3 protein. The data show some 250,000 distinct CDR3 sequences, about 16% seen once. Sequenced material: blood. The receptors derive from a woman aged 45-65 years with Graves' hyperthyroidism that later progressed to Graves' ophthalmopathy.

This clonotype showed up many times. The CDR3 spells CASSGSGNTIYF. The CDR3 coding sequence is TGTGCCAGCAGTGGCTCTGGAAACACCATATATTTT. The chain uses TRBV25-1 and TRBJ1-3; D not certain. Looked up from germline, CDR1 is MGHDK and CDR2 is SYGVNS. The CDR3 has 12 residues. Trimming removed 4 bases at V and 0 bases at J, with 1 base between.

Many counts were recorded for this clonotype. The genes are TRBV2 and TRBJ1-5; D is undetermined. Trimming pared 1 base from V and 11 bases from J, leaving 12 bases between. The CDR3 loop spans 13 amino acids. CDR1 SNHLY and CDR2 FYNNEI come from the germline V gene. The CDR3 region is CASSEGSMMTQHF. Written as DNA, the CDR3 is TGTGCCAGCAGTGAAGGAAGCATGATGACCCAGCATTTT.

This clonotype was found many times. The genes are TRBV20-1 and TRBJ2-7, with TRBD2 matching over 8 bases. Germline V CDR1 and CDR2: DFQATT, SNEGSKA (reference sequence). J lost 7 bases, V lost 1 base, and 15 bases had no gene match. The CDR3 has 16 amino acids. The CDR3 loop reads CSARAPGGEGQWEQYF. The CDR3 nucleotides are TGCAGTGCTAGAGCCCCCGGGGGGGAGGGCCAGTGGGAGCAGTACTTC.

There are many counts of this clonotype. The rearrangement uses TRBV13 and TRBJ2-3; 8 bases match TRBD2. The V gene end was trimmed by 1 base and the J gene end by 5 bases; junction bases not matched to a gene: 8. This CDR3 spans 16 amino acids. Germline V gene data show CDR1 as PRHDT and CDR2 as FYEKMQ (reference sequence). The CDR3: CASSLVSSGSGDTQYF. The CDR3 coding sequence is TGTGCCAGCAGCTTAGTATCCAGCGGGAGTGGAGATACGCAGTATTTT. The whole variable domain, remainder taken from reference TRBV13 and TRBJ2-3, is AAGVIQSPRHLIKEKRETATLKCYPIPRHDTVYWYQQGPGQDPQFLISFYEKMQSDKGSIPDRFSAQQFSDYHSELNMSSLELGDSALYFCASSLVSSGSGDTQYFGPGTRLTVL.

This clonotype was counted at least ten times. This chain links TRBV15 with TRBJ2-7; unclear D gene. This CDR3 is built from 14 residues. Germline values: CDR1 LNHNV, CDR2 YYDKDF (reference sequence). The V gene lost 5 bases and the J gene lost 0 bases, with 11 bases spanning the gap. As DNA, the CDR3 is TGTGCCACCAGCCGGGCCTGGGGCTCCTACGAGCAGTACTTC. Residues: CATSRAWGSYEQYF.

With respect to this clonotype: A read error may explain this, as a much larger clone is one base away. The rearrangement links TRBV20-1 to TRBJ2-3; D is unclear. Trimming removed 1 base from V and 2 bases from J, with 13 bases in between. The CDR3 sequence is 15 residues long. Looked up from germline, CDR1 is DFQATT and CDR2 is SNEGSKA (reference sequence). This CDR3 is CSARGLGWHTDTQYF. The CDR3 bases are TGCAGTGCTAGAGGTCTCGGGTGGCACACAGATACGCAGTATTTT.

The genes are TRBV29-1 and TRBJ2-1; TRBD2 matches 15 bases. V shed 7 bases and J 2 bases; nucleotides not matched to a gene: 9. Germline V gene sequence: CDR1 SQVTM, CDR2 ANQGSEA. The CDR3 is 17 amino acids. CDR3 DNA sequence: TGCAGCGCCCATGGGGGACTAGCGGGAGGAGCCTACAATGAGCAGTTCTTC. It yields the protein CSAHGGLAGGAYNEQFF.

This rearrangement joins TRBV20-1 to TRBJ2-7; D ambiguous. Germline CDR1 and CDR2: DFQATT and SNEGSKA (reference sequence). The V and J ends lost 1 base and 0 bases respectively, with 10 bases between them. The CDR3 spans 14 residues. The CDR3 protein is CSARGLVFSYEQYF. The CDR3 DNA follows: TGCAGTGCTAGAGGACTGGTATTCTCCTACGAGCAGTACTTC.